This T cell receptor (beta chain) was identified in a study of OX40 agonist ivuxolimab in advanced cancers. Whole-study context: The dose of intravenous ivuxolimab that patients received every 2 weeks ranged from 0.01 to 10 mg/kg.

About this clone itself: The target antigen is unknown.

Regarding the study as a whole: Averaged across samples, CD8+ T cells carried more expanded clones than CD4+ did. Among patients with partial responses at 0.1-3.0 mg/kg, clonal expansion was among the lowest.

Germline CDR1 SQVTM, CDR2 ANQGSEA. CDR3 length: 15 amino acids. The V gene end was trimmed by 1 base and the J gene end by 7 bases; junction bases not matched to a gene: 11. Cycle 7 day 1, cycle 4 day 1, and baseline were the timepoints at which blood was sampled. The table came from immunoSEQ multiplex PCR; TCRdb's copy has only in-frame clones and leaves some out. The sample consists of fewer than 80,000 clones, more than 80% of them appearing once. The starting material was CD4+ or CD8+ T cells sorted from blood, obtained in a trial of the OX40 agonist ivuxolimab. This chain uses TRBV29-1 with TRBJ2-7, with TRBD1 matching over 9 bases. The sequence was obtained from an adult with an advanced solid tumor such as melanoma, head and neck, liver or kidney cancer. The DNA for the CDR3 is TGCAGCGTTGAAGTTTGGAGGGACAGGGTAGCGGAGCAGTACTTC. It is translated as CSVEVWRDRVAEQYF.